This TCR beta chain was profiled in a study of pediatric ulcerative colitis. Rectal tissue came from one to two pinch biopsies taken at colonoscopy. Ulcerative colitis patients received no immunosuppressive medication before the diagnostic colonoscopy. This clone was picked up a small number of times. Antigen: not known. Germline CDR1 LNHDA, CDR2 SQIVND (reference sequence). V gave up 5 bases and J gave up 3 bases, with 16 bases separating them. There are 15 residues in the CDR3. Study-wide results and caveats: Blood-rectal clonal overlap within each person was significantly higher in ulcerative colitis patients than controls.

This was a survey-level run. Assay: immunoSEQ multiplex PCR; the TCRdb copy retains only in-frame clones and omits some. Here the sample spans 20,000 to 25,000 clones, 70% to 75% being singletons. Input material: gut tissue. This chain connects TRBV19 to TRBJ1-2; perhaps TRBD1 as D (6 bases). The clonotype was recovered from a boy between 10 and 17 years old with severe ulcerative colitis. DNA of the CDR3: TGTGCCAGTAGTGAGGGACATCTAACCCACTATGGCTACACCTTC. Its translation is CASSEGHLTHYGYTF.